This T cell receptor (beta chain) was found in a study of Graves' ophthalmopathy and Graves' hyperthyroidism (dated by TCRdb to 2017 to 2018). The study in broad terms: Peripheral blood was collected before any treatment was given, at the time of initial diagnosis. To explore V-J signatures that separate ophthalmopathy from hyperthyroidism, a discovery set of about a hundred patients was enrolled, consisting of about 43 with ophthalmopathy and roughly 57 with stable hyperthyroidism. Once sampling was done, hyperthyroidism patients were given methimazole at a starting dose of 30 mg daily, while ophthalmopathy patients were given high-dose intravenous methylprednisolone. An independent validation cohort was composed of approximately 18 hyperthyroidism patients and roughly 16 patients who later progressed from hyperthyroidism to ophthalmopathy. In total, 135 blood samples were TCR-sequenced: 40 to 45 ophthalmopathy, some 75 hyperthyroidism and some 17 hyperthyroidism-to-ophthalmopathy patients. The approximately 100 discovery patients were divided at random into training and test sets in a 7:3 ratio. To tell Graves' ophthalmopathy apart from Graves' hyperthyroidism, and to predict which patients would progress to ophthalmopathy, the study relied on TCR beta repertoire signatures. In over 5 hyperthyroidism patients, the T-cell repertoire of thyroid tissue was compared with the T-cell repertoire of blood. The paper's findings and limits, for the study overall: Most expanded thyroid clonotypes with frequency above 0.001 were also detected in blood, suggesting blood repertoires may reflect the thyroid immune response. No statistical method was used to predetermine the sample size, and group allocation was not hidden from the investigators. The 13-signature model separated ophthalmopathy from stable hyperthyroidism with 85% to 90% sensitivity and 81% to 82% specificity in cross-validation, and 80%/75% in the test set. In validation, the model predicted ophthalmopathy progression with about 70% sensitivity and roughly 78% specificity; 12 predicted patients were CT-confirmed with GO in a median of 6.5 months.

At least ten counts were recorded for this clonotype. There is no known antigen for this receptor. Within one base of it there is no much larger clone, and no base qualities were kept. For repertoire sequencing, the TCR beta CDR3 regions were amplified from RNA transcripts. HTBI primers and the Qiagen OneStep RT-PCR kit were used in a first-round RT-PCR, which was followed by a second-round multiplex PCR, size selection and purification. Libraries were sequenced paired-end with 100 bp reads on an Illumina HiSeq2000. In the source study's methods: SOAPnuke was used for read processing, and reads with adapters, uncalled bases, a mean Phred below 15, or no exact constant-primer or identifier match were discarded. High-quality paired reads were merged with COPE v1.2.5. Clonotypes were defined as unique nucleotide sequences and were aligned to IMGT TRB V, D and J references using MiTCR v1.1. The analysis was limited to V-J combinations with a frequency above 0.0001, which together covered more than 98% of repertoires. For each V-J combination, a TCR clonal expansion and chaos score was defined as the ratio of F50 clonal expansion to chaos observed in the TCRdist matrix. Features were reduced by Welch's t-statistics and random forest to roughly 14 V-J combinations, which fed a naive Bayes classifier. The similarity between thyroid and blood repertoires was quantified using the Morisita-Horn index. TCRdb reanalyzed the raw reads on its own, using fastp at Q25 for trimming and MiXCR for clone calling, and kept in-frame beta chains. Each CDR3 protein gets just one entry, which takes the most common genes and DNA from the rows behind it. TCRdb assigned the V and J calls; the authors' analysis was not used. The sample yields about 410,000 distinct CDR3 sequences; approximately 16% were counted once. In total, the top ten clones hold around 1.5% of the sample.

The germline V gene yields MNHEY for CDR1 and SVGAGI for CDR2. The CDR3, from cysteine to phenylalanine, totals 14 residues. Kept here is only the CDR3 DNA, which spans 42 bases and is read in frame from base 1. V is clipped by 2 bases and J by 2 bases, and the sequence between their germline boundaries is 9 bases long. Ophthalmopathy patients were characterized by moderately to severely active disease, a Clinical Activity Score of at least 3, a NOSPECS grade of at least 4, and a disease duration under 3 months. Anyone with other autoimmune diseases, uncontrolled infections, pregnancy or lactation was excluded from the study. Diagnosis relied on clinical symptoms, serum thyroxine, TRAb, thyroid ultrasound and orbital computed tomography. Using Ficoll-Paque density gradient centrifugation, PBMCs were isolated from 9.5 to 10 ml of fresh peripheral blood. Total RNA was extracted with Trizol reagent and quality-checked on an Agilent 2100 Bioanalyzer.

Sequenced input: peripheral blood. The chain employs TRBV6-5 and TRBJ1-1; confidence is insufficient to name the D gene. The clonotype comes from a woman younger than 35 with Graves' ophthalmopathy. Donor details come from another sample of the same person, matched by shared clones. The CDR3 sequence is CASSYTYSNTEAFF. The DNA is TGTGCCAGCAGTTACACTTACAGCAACACTGAAGCTTTCTTT.